A selection of T cell receptor beta chains follows, all from one sample in a study of graft-versus-host responses after intestinal transplantation. The antigens for these receptors are not known. TCRdb's copy holds only in-frame clones and misses some; the assay was immunoSEQ multiplex PCR. In the table there are 99,000 or so clones, less than 90% of which are singletons. The sequencing here drew on unstimulated CD4+ T cells sorted from spleen or lymph node cells, taken before intestinal transplant. The receptors here all came from a human donor who received an intestinal transplant. Both conserved end residues are trimmed from each CDR3. Each record gives: V gene, CDR3 length, CDR3 protein.

>TRBV28|10
ASEGLQETQY
>TRBV7-2|12
ASSVLADTYEQY
>TRBV7-3|12
ASSSSGGADTQY
>TRBV2|11
ASTPDIAGELF
>TRBV7-2|15
ASSLVGVGDWVNTQY
>TRBV7-2|12
ASSLAQGNSPLH
>TRBV4-1|15
ASSQQLPGRAKETQY
>TRBV11-3|11
ASRQDLGDTQY
>TRBV6-1|11
ASSEGSFYGYT
>TRBV7-2|10
ASSLLQETQY
>TRBV19|13
ASSPLGQGNTEAF
>TRBV6-5|14
ASSYKGGLRNTEAF
>TRBV6-5|10
ASSSQLNTIY
>TRBV18|15
ASSPAGGPGYTDTQY
>TRBV27|13
ASSLGQANTGELF
>TRBV7-2|13
ASSLSSDRGRTQY
>TRBV6-5|13
ASSYWTANNSPLH